This T cell receptor beta chain stems from a study of T-cell memory formation after mild COVID-19. The 5'RACE method, run with constant-segment primers, produced TCR alpha and TCR beta cDNA libraries (carrying sample barcodes and UMIs). Each CDR3 protein gets one entry after TCRdb re-called the 5' RACE reads with MiXCR. There are hundreds of thousands of distinct CDR3 sequences in the sample; 20% to 25% occur only once, and under 8.5% lies in the top ten. This clonotype turned up a few times. Its antigen is undetermined. General study results and limits: The finding that pre-infection memory included some responding clones suggested that cross-reactive memory joined. Contracting CD4+ clones lay largely in CM and EM, with CD8+ ones residing in EMRA. Clones that shrank (day 15 to 85) were balanced CD4/CD8, whereas later expanders leaned CD4+.

The CDR3 consists of 12 residues. The V end lost 3 bases, the J end lost 7 bases, and 6 bases lay between the germline ends. The material sequenced was PBMCs or a T cell subset sorted from them (not recorded which). This TCR was recovered from an adult woman who had mild COVID-19 (a few samples of this study predate the infection). Cell type and time point are not known. The chain combines TRBV12-3 or TRBV12-4 with TRBJ1-4; D remains unclear. CDR3 amino acids: CASSFIVEKLFF. The CDR3 bases are TGTGCCAGCAGTTTTATTGTTGAAAAACTGTTTTTT.